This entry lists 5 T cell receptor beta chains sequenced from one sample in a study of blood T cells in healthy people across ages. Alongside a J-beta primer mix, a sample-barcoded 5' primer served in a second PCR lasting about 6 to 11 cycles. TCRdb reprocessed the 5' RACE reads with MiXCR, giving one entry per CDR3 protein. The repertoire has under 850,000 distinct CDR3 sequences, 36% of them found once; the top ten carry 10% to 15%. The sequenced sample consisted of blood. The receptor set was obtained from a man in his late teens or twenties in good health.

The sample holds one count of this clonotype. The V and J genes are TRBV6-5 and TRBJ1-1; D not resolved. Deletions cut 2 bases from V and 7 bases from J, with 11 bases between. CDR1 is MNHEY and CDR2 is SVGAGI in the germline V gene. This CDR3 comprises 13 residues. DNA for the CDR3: TGTGCCAGCAGTTACCGCCCGGACGGTGAAGCTTTCTTT. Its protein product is CASSYRPDGEAFF.

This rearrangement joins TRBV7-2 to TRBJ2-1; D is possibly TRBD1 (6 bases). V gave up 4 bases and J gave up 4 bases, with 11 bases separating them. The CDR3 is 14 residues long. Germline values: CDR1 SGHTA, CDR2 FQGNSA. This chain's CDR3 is CASSSTGPYNEQFF. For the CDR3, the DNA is TGTGCCAGCAGCTCTACAGGGCCGTACAATGAGCAGTTCTTC.

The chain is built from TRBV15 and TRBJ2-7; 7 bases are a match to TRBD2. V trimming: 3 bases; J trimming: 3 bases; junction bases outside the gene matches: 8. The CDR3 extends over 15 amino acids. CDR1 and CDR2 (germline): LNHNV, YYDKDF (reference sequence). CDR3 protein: CATSSARGVGYEQYF. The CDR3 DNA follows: TGTGCCACCAGCAGTGCACGGGGGGTAGGCTACGAGCAGTACTTC.

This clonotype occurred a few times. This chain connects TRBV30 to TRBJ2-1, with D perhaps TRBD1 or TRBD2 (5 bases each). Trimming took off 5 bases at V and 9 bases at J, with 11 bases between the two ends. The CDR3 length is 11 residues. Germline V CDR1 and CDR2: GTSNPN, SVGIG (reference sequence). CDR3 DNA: TGTGCCTGGGGGGACCAGTCTGAGCAGTTCTTC. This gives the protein CAWGDQSEQFF.

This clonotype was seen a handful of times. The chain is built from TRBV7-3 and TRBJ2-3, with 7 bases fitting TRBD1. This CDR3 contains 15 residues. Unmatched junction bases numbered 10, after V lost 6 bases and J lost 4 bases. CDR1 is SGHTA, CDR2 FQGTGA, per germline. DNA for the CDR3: TGTGCCAGCAGTTTTAGGACAGGTCGGGCAGATACGCAGTATTTT. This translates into CASSFRTGRADTQYF.